This T cell receptor (beta chain) was sequenced during a study of blood T cell repertoires in COVID-19. Across the study: Acute and convalescent COVID-19 samples came from the United States, Italy and Spain. Nucleic acid was either cDNA or gDNA, and it came from T cells, B-cell-depleted T cells, or PBMCs.

Seattle's enrolled individuals joined amid active infection and were then monitored longitudinally. Looked up from germline, CDR1 is SGHTA and CDR2 is FQGNSA. There are 18 residues in the CDR3. With V trimmed by 1 base and J by 6 bases, 13 bases remained unmatched. Under the authors' procedure: Reference gene primer amplification in the assay estimated nucleated cell counts. Clones were sequenced by immunoSEQ multiplex PCR, and TCRdb holds only the in-frame ones, with some missing. V and J calls plus clone size are reproduced from that table; the DNA served to infer D and trimming. The table includes some 260,000 clones, about 87% detected once.

V and J are TRBV7-2 and TRBJ2-1, with TRBD2 matching over 9 bases. This clonotype was obtained from a woman aged 70-85 years with COVID-19, enrolled during active disease. Sequencing was performed on peripheral blood. CDR3: CASSLVPGGVAGANEQFF. The CDR3 DNA sequence: TGTGCCAGCAGCTTAGTCCCCGGGGGGGTAGCGGGGGCCAATGAGCAGTTCTTC.